This TCR beta chain was sequenced in a study of beta chain features in type 1 diabetes. Germline V gene sequence: CDR1 SGDLS, CDR2 YYNGEE. Trimming at V came to 3 bases and at J to 4 bases, leaving 10 bases not matched to a gene. CDR3 length equals 15 residues. About this clone itself: The antigen is not known.

Study-level findings and limits: TCRB CDR3s from Type 1 diabetes patients were moderately but significantly shorter in all four CD4+ subsets.

Expressed TCRB transcripts got sequenced, as all isolated RNA was reverse transcribed. TCRdb's table, derived via immunoSEQ multiplex PCR, lists solely in-frame clones and lacks some. The profile shows hundreds of thousands of clones, about 14% of them singletons. The source material was naive CD4+ T cells from blood. This sequence joins TRBV9 and TRBJ2-7, with TRBD2 matching 7 bases. This clonotype was sampled from a man aged 18 to 29 with type 1 diabetes. As DNA, the CDR3 is TGTGCCAGCAGCGAGAGCCTATCCGGGGGGTACGAGCAGTACTTC. It encodes CASSESLSGGYEQYF. The whole variable domain, filled in from reference TRBV9 and TRBJ2-7, reads DSGVTQTPKHLITATGQRVTLRCSPRSGDLSVYWYQQSLDQGLQFLIQYYNGEERAKGNILERFSAQQFPDLHSELNLSSLELGDSALYFCASSESLSGGYEQYFGPGTRLTVT.